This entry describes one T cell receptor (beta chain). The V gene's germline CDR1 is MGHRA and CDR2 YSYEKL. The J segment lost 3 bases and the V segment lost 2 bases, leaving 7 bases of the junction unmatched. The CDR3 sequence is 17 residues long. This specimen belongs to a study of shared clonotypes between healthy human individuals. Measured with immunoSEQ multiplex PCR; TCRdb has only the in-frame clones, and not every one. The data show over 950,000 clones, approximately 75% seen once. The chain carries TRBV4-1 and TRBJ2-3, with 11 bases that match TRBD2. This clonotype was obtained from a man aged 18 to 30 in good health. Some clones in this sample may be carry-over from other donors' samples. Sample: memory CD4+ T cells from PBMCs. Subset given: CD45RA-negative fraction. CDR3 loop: CASSQPLAGVETDTQYF. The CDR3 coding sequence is TGCGCCAGCAGCCAACCACTAGCGGGGGTAGAAACAGATACGCAGTATTTT.